This TCR beta chain was recorded in a study of identical twins. The CDR3 is 15 residues long. The J segment lost 9 bases and the V segment lost 5 bases, leaving 7 bases of the junction unmatched. In germline, CDR1 is SGHTA, CDR2 FQGNSA. This clonotype turned up a few times. Its matching antigen is unknown. Findings and caveats of the study: Among monozygotic twins, out-of-frame TCR alpha sharing exceeded what models predicted. Weaker excess twin sharing was seen among beta out-of-frame sequences. Whereas memory repertoires showed no such difference, abundant cord blood beta clonotypes carried fewer insertions.

Through template switching, a universal primer site was introduced, and the cDNA contained unique molecular identifiers. TCRdb fed the 5' RACE reads into MiXCR, producing one record per CDR3 protein. The repertoire includes some 500,000 distinct CDR3 sequences, 9% to 10% of them detected once, and 2.5% to 3% sits in the top ten. The same data also went into a second study, on yellow fever vaccine responses in identical twins.

Source material: PBMCs. The sequence came from a young woman in good health. The V and J genes are TRBV7-2 and TRBJ2-1; 13 bases fit TRBD2. The CDR3 protein is CASSLRLAGGGEQFF. The CDR3 DNA sequence: TGTGCCAGCAGCCTACGACTAGCGGGAGGAGGTGAGCAGTTCTTC.